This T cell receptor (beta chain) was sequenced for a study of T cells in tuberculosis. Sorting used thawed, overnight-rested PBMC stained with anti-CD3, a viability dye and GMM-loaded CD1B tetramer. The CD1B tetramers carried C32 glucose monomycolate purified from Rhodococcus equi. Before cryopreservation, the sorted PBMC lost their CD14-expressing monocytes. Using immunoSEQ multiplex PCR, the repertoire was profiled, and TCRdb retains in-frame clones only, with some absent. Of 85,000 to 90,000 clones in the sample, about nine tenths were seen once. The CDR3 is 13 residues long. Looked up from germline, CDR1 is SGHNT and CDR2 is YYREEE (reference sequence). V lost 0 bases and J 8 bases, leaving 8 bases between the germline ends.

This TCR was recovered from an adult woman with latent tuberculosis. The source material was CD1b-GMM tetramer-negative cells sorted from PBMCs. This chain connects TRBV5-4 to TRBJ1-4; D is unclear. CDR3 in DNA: TGTGCCAGCAGCTTGGTGGGAGGGGAAAAACTGTTTTTT. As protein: CASSLVGGEKLFF.